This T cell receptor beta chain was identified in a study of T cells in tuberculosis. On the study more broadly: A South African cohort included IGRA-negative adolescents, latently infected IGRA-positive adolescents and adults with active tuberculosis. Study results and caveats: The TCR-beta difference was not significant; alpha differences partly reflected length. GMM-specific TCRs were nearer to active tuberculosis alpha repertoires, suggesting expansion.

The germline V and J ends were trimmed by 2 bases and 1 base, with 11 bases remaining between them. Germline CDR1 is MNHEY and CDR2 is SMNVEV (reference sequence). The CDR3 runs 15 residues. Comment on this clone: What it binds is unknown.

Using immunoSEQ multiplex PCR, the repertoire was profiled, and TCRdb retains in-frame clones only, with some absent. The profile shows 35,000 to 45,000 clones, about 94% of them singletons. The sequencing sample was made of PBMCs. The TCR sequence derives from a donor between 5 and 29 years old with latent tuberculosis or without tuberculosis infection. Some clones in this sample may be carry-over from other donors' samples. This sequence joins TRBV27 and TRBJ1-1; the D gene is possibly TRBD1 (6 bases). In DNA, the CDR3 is TGTGCCAGCAGTTTACAGGGGTGGGAGAACACTGAAGCTTTCTTT. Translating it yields CASSLQGWENTEAFF.